A selection of T cell receptor beta chains follows, all from one sample in a study of a mutant IDH1 vaccine in newly diagnosed glioma. These receptors' antigens are unknown. Using immunoSEQ multiplex PCR, the repertoire was profiled, and TCRdb retains in-frame clones only, with some absent. The sample shows approximately 62,000 clones, 80% to 85% of them seen only once. Sequenced material: PBMCs, taken from a glioma patient whose treatment included an IDH1 peptide vaccine. The receptors shown here come from a man between 25 and 39 years old with glioma. The CDR3 runs from the conserved cysteine through the conserved F or W. Not all rows give a size; the values are once, few, many and, for expanded clones, a class.

size	J	V	CDR3
-	TRBJ1-4	TRBV12-5	CASGLGTGRYNEKLFF
-	TRBJ2-2	TRBV7-2	CASRRGGSTGELFF
-	TRBJ1-4	TRBV7-9	CASSSGQVRAGNEKLFF
-	TRBJ2-3	TRBV7-8	CASSGLLADTQYF
-	TRBJ2-3	TRBV9	CASSVALSGAPTQYF
-	TRBJ2-7	TRBV2	CASRKKRLADSSSYEQYF
-	TRBJ1-1	TRBV5-1	CASSSSGRTGLLPEAFF
-	TRBJ1-6	TRBV7-6	CASSLSSWPGTEFRSLHF
-	TRBJ2-3	TRBV10-2	CASSERQDTDTQYF
-	TRBJ1-1	TRBV5-5	CASGMNTEAFF
-	TRBJ1-4	TRBV11-2	CASSPSQGTEKLFF
-	TRBJ2-3	TRBV5-1	CASSLGADAGRTDTQYF
-	TRBJ1-6	TRBV28	CASSFGSPSRSPLHF
-	TRBJ2-5	TRBV12-5	CASGLVPAPSFEKTQYF
-	TRBJ1-2	TRBV10-2	CASSGTGDYGYTF
-	TRBJ2-7	TRBV11-2	CASSPRSGGAPEQYF
few	TRBJ2-7	TRBV10-1	CASSVGSGQGAYEQYF
-	TRBJ1-1	TRBV15	CATSRPSSGRTEAFF
-	TRBJ1-1	TRBV2	CASSESDRGYVDTEAFF
-	TRBJ2-7	TRBV5-8	CASSWGQGAYEQYF
-	TRBJ2-3	TRBV6-6	CASSPGPTDTQYF
-	TRBJ2-7	TRBV11-3	CASSDRTGYEQYF
-	TRBJ2-3	TRBV4-2	CASSQGPGQGLLADTQYF
-	TRBJ1-1	TRBV6-5	CASSYLGTEAFF
-	TRBJ2-5	TRBV5-1	CASSLAGGDETQYF
once	TRBJ2-1	TRBV25-1	CASSESRQIYNEQFF
once	TRBJ1-2	TRBV10-2	CASSEGRGGRPYGYTF
once	TRBJ2-4	TRBV4-2	CASSQRLAGGRGNIQYF
-	TRBJ2-7	TRBV6-5	CASSYAQGTGSYEQYF
-	TRBJ2-5	TRBV5-1	CASSLGERGTQYF
-	TRBJ1-2	TRBV11-2	CASSSTGPYGYTF
-	TRBJ2-7	TRBV6-5	CASSGGLAGGYEQYF
-	TRBJ1-2	TRBV18	CASSKGGYNYGYTF
few	TRBJ2-2	TRBV7-9	CASSLYTTGELFF
-	TRBJ1-6	TRBV15	CATSRDGRGQNNSPLHF
-	TRBJ1-2	TRBV5-1	CASSLDPDSANYGYTF
-	TRBJ1-2	TRBV7-8	CASSLRFNRDHGYTF
-	TRBJ2-3	TRBV19	CASSMGGATDTQYF
-	TRBJ1-6	TRBV14	CASSHSGVYNSPLHF
-	TRBJ2-2	TRBV10-1	CASLAPNTGELFF
few	TRBJ1-1	TRBV19	CASSIWGSTEAFF
-	TRBJ1-1	TRBV19	CASSIRASEAFF
-	TRBJ2-1	TRBV5-4	CASSISGVDNEQFF
-	TRBJ2-7	TRBV5-1	CASRRAPVYEQYF
-	TRBJ2-7	TRBV6-1	CASSEVSLVNPLKYEQYF
once	TRBJ1-2	TRBV10-2	CASSERGQGLSNYGYTF